The clone carrying this T cell receptor beta chain was picked up a small number of times. Its antigen remains unidentified. The length of the CDR3 is 15 residues. The V and J ends lost 4 bases and 4 bases respectively, with 14 bases between them. The germline V gene has CDR1 KGHDR and CDR2 SFDVKD. The authors prepared the TCRbeta library with unique molecular identifiers. Via MiXCR, TCRdb re-called the PCR reads, giving one row per CDR3 protein. The sample has about 170,000 distinct CDR3 sequences; around 10% are singletons. This sample was included in a study of T-cell reconstitution after alpha-beta-depleted transplantation in children. Study-wide findings and caveats: T-cell counts and diversity were attributed mostly to newly produced T cells one year after transplant. The origin of high day-60 TCRbeta diversity in some patients lay in surviving recipient T cells and thymic progenitors. Several hundred expanded graft clones reportedly gave rise to the alpha-beta T cells present about two months after transplant.

The J gene is TRBJ2-3, the V gene TRBV24-1; weak D call: TRBD1 (5 bases). The source was PBMCs, collected before TCRalphabeta/CD19-depleted stem cell transplant. This receptor was identified in a boy between 2 and 10 years old with acute myeloid leukemia, due to receive a stem cell transplant. Written as DNA, the CDR3 is TGTGCCACCAGTGACCCCGCTATAGGGGCAGATACGCAGTATTTT. Its protein product is CATSDPAIGADTQYF.